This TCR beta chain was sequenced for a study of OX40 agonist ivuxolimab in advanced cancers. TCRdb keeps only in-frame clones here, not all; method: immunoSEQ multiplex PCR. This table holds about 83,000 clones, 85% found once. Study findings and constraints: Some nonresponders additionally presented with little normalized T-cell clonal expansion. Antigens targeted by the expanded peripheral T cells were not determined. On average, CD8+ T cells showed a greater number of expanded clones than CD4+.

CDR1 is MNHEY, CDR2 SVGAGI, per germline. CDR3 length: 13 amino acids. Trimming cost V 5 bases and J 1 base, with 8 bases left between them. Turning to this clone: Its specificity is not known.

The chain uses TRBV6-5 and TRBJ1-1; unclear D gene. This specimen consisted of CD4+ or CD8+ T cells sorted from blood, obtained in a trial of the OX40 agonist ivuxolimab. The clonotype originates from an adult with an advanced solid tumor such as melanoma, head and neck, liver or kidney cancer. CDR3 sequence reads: CASSEYRNTEAFF. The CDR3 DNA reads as TGTGCCAGCAGTGAATACAGGAACACTGAAGCTTTCTTT.